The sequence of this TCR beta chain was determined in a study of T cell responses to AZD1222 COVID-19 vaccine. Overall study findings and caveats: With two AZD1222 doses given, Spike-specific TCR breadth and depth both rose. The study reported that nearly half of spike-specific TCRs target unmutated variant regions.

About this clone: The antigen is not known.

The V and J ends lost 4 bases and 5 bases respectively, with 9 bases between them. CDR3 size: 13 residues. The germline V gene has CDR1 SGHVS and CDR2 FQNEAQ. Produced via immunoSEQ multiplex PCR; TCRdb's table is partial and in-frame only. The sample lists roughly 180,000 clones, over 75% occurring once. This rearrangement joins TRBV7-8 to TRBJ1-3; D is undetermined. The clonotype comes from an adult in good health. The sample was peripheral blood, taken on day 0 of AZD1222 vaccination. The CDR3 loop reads CASSSKSRNTIYF. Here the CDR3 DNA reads TGTGCCAGCAGCTCCAAATCGAGAAACACCATATATTTT.